Each of the 26 T cell receptor beta chains below was sequenced from the same sample in a study of blood T cell repertoires in COVID-19. TCRdb's copy holds only in-frame clones and misses some; the assay was immunoSEQ multiplex PCR. The top ten clones hold about 6.5% of a sample with about 160,000 clones, roughly nine tenths of them seen once. Sequencing was carried out using PBMCs or T cells enriched from blood (not recorded which). All receptors derive from a woman aged 45-60 years who had recovered from COVID-19.

This clone was counted between two and nine times. V and J are TRBV3-1 (or the pseudogene TRBV3-2) and TRBJ1-6; TRBD1 aligns across 9 bases. The trim removed 2 bases at V and 2 bases at J, leaving 10 bases unmatched. CDR3 length equals 19 residues. CDR1 and CDR2 (germline): LGHDT, YNNKEL (reference sequence). Written as DNA, the CDR3 is TGTGCCAGCAGCCAACGTGTGCCCGGGACAGGGACCTATAATTCACCCCTCCACTTT. Amino acids: CASSQRVPGTGTYNSPLHF.

The rearrangement uses TRBV4-3 and TRBJ1-1; D ambiguous. Trimming left V 0 bases short and J 1 base short, with 9 bases between. The CDR3 runs to 15 residues. The germline V gene encodes CDR1 LGHNA and CDR2 YSLEER. CDR3 coding DNA: TGCGCCAGCAGCCAAGATCGAGGAGAGAACACTGAAGCTTTCTTT. Its protein is CASSQDRGENTEAFF.

This chain connects TRBV19 to TRBJ1-5, with D possibly being TRBD1 (5 bases). Germline V gene lookup returns CDR1 LNHDA and CDR2 SQIVND (reference sequence). The germline V and J ends were trimmed by 5 bases and 2 bases, with 13 bases remaining between them. This CDR3 is 15 amino acids long. CDR3 sequence (DNA): TGTGCCAGTAGTCTCCAGGGTTACGGCAATCAGCCCCAGCATTTT. Translated: CASSLQGYGNQPQHF.

V and J are TRBV6-5 and TRBJ1-3; the D gene is possibly TRBD1 (6 bases). The CDR3 covers 15 residues. The germline V gene encodes CDR1 MNHEY and CDR2 SVGAGI. Trimming removed 6 bases from V and 2 bases from J, with 14 bases in between. For the CDR3, the DNA is TGTGCCAGCAGGGACAGAGAAAAAGCTGGAAACACCATATATTTT. Protein: CASRDREKAGNTIYF.

In its sample, this clone was seen once. The chain links TRBV7-2 to TRBJ2-3, with 12 positions matching TRBD2. Germline CDR1 SGHTA, CDR2 FQGNSA. The junction had 1 base not matched to a gene; V was cut back by 4 bases and J by 5 bases. The CDR3 is made up of 14 amino acids. The CDR3 sequence is CASSSTSGRDTQYF. The DNA of the CDR3 is TGTGCCAGCAGCTCGACTAGCGGGAGAGATACGCAGTATTTT.

A single count supports this clone. The rearrangement joins TRBV18 to TRBJ2-1; D is perhaps TRBD1 (6 bases). V gave up 8 bases and J gave up 9 bases, with 14 bases separating them. The CDR3 is made up of 12 amino acids. Germline-derived CDR1 and CDR2 are KGHSH and LQKENI. CDR3 sequence reads: CASKTGGGEQFF. The CDR3 coding sequence is TGTGCCAGCAAGACAGGTGGTGGTGAGCAGTTCTTC.

V usage is TRBV14 and J usage is TRBJ1-2; 8 bases line up with TRBD1. The V gene end was trimmed by 1 base and the J gene end by 6 bases; junction bases not matched to a gene: 13. This CDR3 comprises 17 residues. Looked up from germline, CDR1 is SGHDN and CDR2 is FVKESK. This CDR3 is CASSQVGGRDRLNGYTF. The CDR3 nucleotides are TGTGCCAGCAGCCAAGTTGGCGGTCGGGACAGGCTTAATGGCTACACCTTC.

This clone was counted only a few times. The chain has TRBV2 and TRBJ1-2, with a tentative D call TRBD1 (5 bases). V was pared by 2 bases and J by 4 bases, with 8 bases between. Germline-derived CDR1 and CDR2 are SNHLY and FYNNEI. CDR3 length: 13 amino acids. In nucleotides, the CDR3 is TGTGCCAGCAGTGAATCAGGGTCCTATGGCTACACCTTC. Translating it yields CASSESGSYGYTF.

This clone was found a few times. The sample carries other DNA sequences with the same CDR3. The rearrangement uses TRBV29-1 and TRBJ2-1; 12 bases line up with TRBD2. Germline CDR1 reads SQVTM; CDR2 reads ANQGSEA. This CDR3 region has 12 residues. Germline trimming cut 7 bases from V and 5 bases from J; bases unmatched to any gene: 0. The CDR3 sequence is CSGTSGNNEQFF. The CDR3 bases are TGCAGCGGGACTAGCGGGAACAATGAGCAGTTCTTC.

V and J are TRBV28 and TRBJ2-7; 10 bases are a match to TRBD1. The CDR3 has 14 amino acids. Per germline, CDR1 MDHEN and CDR2 SYDVKM. Losses at the gene ends were 5 bases for V and 4 bases for J; bases not matched to a gene: 5. CDR3 bases: TGTGCCAGCAGTCCGGGACAGGGGATTTACGAGCAGTACTTC. Protein product: CASSPGQGIYEQYF.

This clone was detected a few times. This rearrangement joins TRBV18 to TRBJ2-1; 14 nucleotides agree with TRBD2. The junction had 5 bases not matched to a gene; V was cut back by 0 bases and J by 1 base. The CDR3 extends over 19 amino acids. Germline-derived CDR1 and CDR2 are KGHSH and LQKENI. The chain's CDR3 is CASSPPRLAGGPSYNEQFF. CDR3 nucleotides: TGTGCCAGCTCACCACCGCGACTAGCGGGAGGGCCGTCCTACAATGAGCAGTTCTTC.

The chain employs TRBV27 and TRBJ2-3, with D perhaps TRBD1 (6 bases). The CDR3 spans 14 residues. Germline assignment: CDR1 MNHEY and CDR2 SMNVEV (reference sequence). Trimming cost V 5 bases and J 3 bases, with 12 bases left between them. The CDR3 sequence: CASSPTGQTDTQYF. Written as DNA, the CDR3 is TGTGCCAGCAGTCCGACCGGACAGACAGATACGCAGTATTTT.

V usage is TRBV18 and J usage is TRBJ2-2, with 7 bases that match TRBD1. The CDR3 totals 16 residues. Germline V gene lookup returns CDR1 KGHSH and CDR2 LQKENI. Trimming removed 6 bases from V and 5 bases from J; junction bases left unmatched: 12. This chain's CDR3 is CASSPWDSASTGELFF. The DNA of the CDR3 is TGTGCCAGCTCCCCTTGGGACAGTGCTTCGACCGGGGAGCTGTTTTTT.

The rearrangement joins TRBV7-9 to TRBJ2-1; 7 bases fit TRBD1. In germline, CDR1 is SEHNR, CDR2 FQNEAQ (reference sequence). With 4 bases clipped from V and 4 bases from J, the junction kept 7 bases outside the gene matches. CDR3 length equals 15 residues. DNA for the CDR3: TGTGCCAGCAGCTCTCGACAGGGCCGATACAATGAGCAGTTCTTC. Residues: CASSSRQGRYNEQFF. Together with reference TRBV7-9 and TRBJ2-1, the CDR3 gives the full variable domain: DTGVSQNPRHKITKRGQNVTFRCDPISEHNRLYWYRQTLGQGPEFLTYFQNEAQLEKSRLLSDRFSAERPKGSFSTLEIQRTEQGDSAMYLCASSSRQGRYNEQFFGPGTRLTVL.

V and J are TRBV9 and TRBJ1-2; D ambiguous. Trimming shortened V by 1 base and J by 2 bases, and 12 bases separated the two germline ends. Germline V lookup: CDR1 SGDLS, CDR2 YYNGEE. This CDR3 is built from 15 residues. CDR3 coding DNA: TGTGCCAGCAGCGTAAAGGAGGGTTCCAACTATGGCTACACCTTC. Translation: CASSVKEGSNYGYTF.

The V gene is TRBV25-1, the J gene TRBJ1-6, with a weak D call TRBD1 (5 bases). The V end was cut by 10 bases, the J end by 7 bases, with 17 bases between. Per germline, CDR1 MGHDK and CDR2 SYGVNS. The CDR3 spans 14 residues. For the CDR3, the DNA is TGTGCCACTCAAGGCAGGGTCTGGAATTCACCCCTCCACTTT. Translated: CATQGRVWNSPLHF. The complete variable domain, with remaining parts taken from reference TRBV25-1 and TRBJ1-6, reads EADIYQTPRYLVIGTGKKITLECSQTMGHDKMYWYQQDPGMELHLIHYSYGVNSTEKGDLSSESTVSRIRTEHFPLTLESARPSHTSQYLCATQGRVWNSPLHFGNGTRLTVT.

The chain is built from TRBV5-5 and TRBJ2-5, with a weak D call TRBD1 (5 bases). Deletions cut 2 bases from V and 4 bases from J, with 12 bases between. Germline lookup yields CDR1 SGHKS and CDR2 YYEKEE (reference sequence). CDR3 size: 14 residues. The CDR3 bases are TGTGCCAGCAGCTTCGGACAAGTTGGAGAGACCCAGTACTTC. Translating gives CASSFGQVGETQYF.

The V and J genes are TRBV7-2 and TRBJ2-1, with D uncertain. The germline gives CDR1 SGHTA, CDR2 FQGNSA. This CDR3 has 15 residues. Trimming left V 5 bases short and J 7 bases short, with 18 bases between. In DNA, the CDR3 is TGTGCCAGCAGCCGGGTTACTGCCGGCTTAAATGAGCAGTTCTTC. It codes for CASSRVTAGLNEQFF.

This clone has a single count. V usage is TRBV18 and J usage is TRBJ2-7; 9 positions agree with TRBD1. There are 16 residues in the CDR3. Germline V CDR1 and CDR2: KGHSH, LQKENI. Trimming cost V 4 bases and J 2 bases; bases outside gene matches: 9. CDR3 in amino acids: CASSRQPGTGTYEQYF. Here the CDR3 DNA reads TGTGCCAGCTCACGTCAACCCGGGACAGGGACCTACGAGCAGTACTTC.

The CDR3 sequence: CASSQDDRYSYNEQFF. The CDR3 DNA reads as TGTGCCAGCAGCCAAGATGACAGGTACTCCTACAATGAGCAGTTCTTC. V gene TRBV4-2 combines with J gene TRBJ2-1, with a possible D match to TRBD1 (6 bases). The V and J ends lost 0 bases and 0 bases respectively, with 9 bases between them. This CDR3 is 16 amino acids long. Germline V gives CDR1 LGHNA, CDR2 YNFKEQ.

This chain joins TRBV5-1 and TRBJ2-5; 12 bases map to TRBD2. This CDR3 is 17 amino acids long. The V and J ends lost 0 bases and 4 bases, in that order; junction bases with no gene match: 7. CDR1 SGHRS and CDR2 YFSETQ come from the germline V gene. CDR3 sequence (DNA): TGCGCCAGCAGCTTGGCCTGGCTAGCGGGAGGGTCAGAGACCCAGTACTTC. Its translation is CASSLAWLAGGSETQYF.

The chain combines TRBV15 with TRBJ2-5; 8 bases align to TRBD1. Trimming took 3 bases from V and 1 from J; bases not matched to a gene: 1. Per the germline V gene, CDR1 is LNHNV and CDR2 is YYDKDF (reference sequence). The CDR3 covers 14 residues. The CDR3 is CATSRDRAQETQYF. CDR3 sequence (DNA): TGTGCCACCAGCAGGGACAGGGCCCAAGAGACCCAGTACTTC.

The rearrangement joins TRBV10-3 to TRBJ2-4, with a weak D call TRBD2 (5 bases). The length of the CDR3 is 14 residues. Germline CDR1 reads ENHRY; CDR2 reads SYGVKD. V lost 7 bases to trimming and J lost 0 bases, with 10 bases between them. The CDR3 loop is CAIMGSLAKNIQYF. The CDR3 nucleotides are TGTGCCATCATGGGGAGTCTAGCCAAAAACATTCAGTACTTC.

The chain has TRBV25-1 and TRBJ2-5; D perhaps matches TRBD1 (6 bases). Germline V gene sequence: CDR1 MGHDK, CDR2 SYGVNS. V was shortened by 2 bases and J by 3 bases, with 22 bases between the two germline ends. The CDR3 runs 18 residues. The CDR3 DNA follows: TGTGCCAGCAGTGAACGTCTCCGCGTCAGGGGCCATAAAGAGACCCAGTACTTC. Protein: CASSERLRVRGHKETQYF.

The rearrangement links TRBV7-2 to TRBJ2-5; the D gene is possibly TRBD1 (6 bases). CDR1 is SGHTA, CDR2 FQGNSA, per germline. The CDR3 is made up of 13 amino acids. Trimming cost V 4 bases and J 10 bases, with 16 bases left between them. The CDR3 sequence: CASSSLQGGIQYF. In DNA form, the CDR3 reads TGTGCCAGCAGCTCACTACAGGGTGGGATCCAGTACTTC.

The V and J genes are TRBV18 and TRBJ1-2; D gene uncertain. Deletions cut 2 bases from V and 4 bases from J, with 14 bases between. The CDR3 has 15 amino acids. Germline CDR1 reads KGHSH; CDR2 reads LQKENI. CDR3 DNA: TGTGCCAGCTCACCATCTCGGGAAGGGATCTATGGCTACACCTTC. Its translation is CASSPSREGIYGYTF.